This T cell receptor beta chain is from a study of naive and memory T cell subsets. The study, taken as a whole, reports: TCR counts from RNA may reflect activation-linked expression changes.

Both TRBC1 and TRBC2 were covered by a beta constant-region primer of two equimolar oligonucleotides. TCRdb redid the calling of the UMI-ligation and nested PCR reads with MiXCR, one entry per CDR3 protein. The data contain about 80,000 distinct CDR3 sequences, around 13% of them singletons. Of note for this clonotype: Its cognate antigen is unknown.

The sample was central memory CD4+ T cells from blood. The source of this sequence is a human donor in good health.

The CDR3 sequence: CASTGSGGHSYNEQFF. CDR3 coding DNA: TGTGCCAGCACCGGGTCGGGCGGGCACTCCTACAATGAGCAGTTCTTC. V gene TRBV28 combines with J gene TRBJ2-1; D might be TRBD2 (5 bases). The length of the CDR3 is 16 residues. Per germline, CDR1 MDHEN and CDR2 SYDVKM. V shed 7 bases and J shed 0 bases, with 16 bases lying between them.